The T cell receptor beta chain described here comes from a study of OX40 agonist ivuxolimab in advanced cancers. Study-wide background: Prior anti-PD-1, anti-PD-L1 or anti-CTLA-4 therapy did not bar entry, and less than 50% had some.

Germline V gene lookup returns CDR1 SNHLY and CDR2 FYNNEI. This CDR3 has 10 amino acids. Trimming cost V 11 bases and J 5 bases; bases outside gene matches: 2. The repertoire was sequenced with immunoSEQ multiplex PCR; TCRdb's copy has only in-frame clones and lacks some. This table has just under 85,000 clones, around four fifths appearing once. The clonotype comes from an adult with an advanced solid tumor such as melanoma, head and neck, liver or kidney cancer. The chain couples TRBV2 to TRBJ2-5, with 7 bases aligning to TRBD2. Specimen: CD4+ or CD8+ T cells sorted from blood, collected in a trial of the OX40 agonist ivuxolimab. Here the CDR3 reads CALGGETQYF. DNA of the CDR3: TGTGCCCTGGGGGGGGAGACCCAGTACTTC.